This T cell receptor (beta chain) was profiled in a study of radiation and T cells in renal cell carcinoma. Findings and caveats of the study: In blood, top tumor clones expanded by 2 weeks, shrinking by 4.

Repertoires were generated with immunoSEQ multiplex PCR, while TCRdb's copy carries only in-frame clones and drops some. The sample lists over 120,000 clones, approximately 86% occurring once. Stated time point: blood 4 weeks post-SBRT, at nephrectomy. The treatment is: 15 Gy SBRT to primary tumor, nephrectomy 4 weeks later. The tumor was a clear cell renal cell carcinoma. About this clone: Its matching antigen is unknown.

Germline CDR1 is LNHNV and CDR2 is YYDKDF (reference sequence). V shed 3 bases and J shed 7 bases, with 16 bases lying between them. This CDR3 region has 15 residues. The clonotype comes from a woman between 50 and 59 years old with renal cell carcinoma. The V gene is TRBV15, the J gene TRBJ1-5; D is unclear. The material was blood, obtained from a patient whose treatment included radiotherapy and nephrectomy. The CDR3 is CATSRGGLEEQPQHF. The CDR3 DNA is TGTGCCACCAGCAGGGGAGGGTTGGAAGAACAGCCCCAGCATTTT.